This T cell receptor beta chain comes out of a study of blood T cell repertoires in COVID-19. On the study more broadly: The United States, Italy and Spain provided the acute and convalescent COVID-19 samples.

The V gene end was trimmed by 4 bases and the J gene end by 6 bases; junction bases not matched to a gene: 8. Germline V CDR1 and CDR2: SGHAT, FQNNGV. The CDR3 is 15 residues long. TCRdb's copy holds only in-frame clones and misses some; the assay was immunoSEQ multiplex PCR. The profile shows approximately 160,000 clones, 90% of them singletons. This receptor was taken from a man over 45 with acute or convalescent COVID-19. Sequencing was carried out using peripheral blood. This rearrangement joins TRBV11-2 to TRBJ2-3, with 9 nucleotides matching TRBD1. CDR3 coding DNA: TGTGCCAGCAGCTCCCGGACAGGGGAAGTTGATACGCAGTATTTT. It codes for CASSSRTGEVDTQYF. Full variable domain (missing parts from reference TRBV11-2 and TRBJ2-3): EAGVAQSPRYKIIEKRQSVAFWCNPISGHATLYWYQQILGQGPKLLIQFQNNGVVDDSQLPKDRFSAERLKGVDSTLKIQPAKLEDSAVYLCASSSRTGEVDTQYFGPGTRLTVL.